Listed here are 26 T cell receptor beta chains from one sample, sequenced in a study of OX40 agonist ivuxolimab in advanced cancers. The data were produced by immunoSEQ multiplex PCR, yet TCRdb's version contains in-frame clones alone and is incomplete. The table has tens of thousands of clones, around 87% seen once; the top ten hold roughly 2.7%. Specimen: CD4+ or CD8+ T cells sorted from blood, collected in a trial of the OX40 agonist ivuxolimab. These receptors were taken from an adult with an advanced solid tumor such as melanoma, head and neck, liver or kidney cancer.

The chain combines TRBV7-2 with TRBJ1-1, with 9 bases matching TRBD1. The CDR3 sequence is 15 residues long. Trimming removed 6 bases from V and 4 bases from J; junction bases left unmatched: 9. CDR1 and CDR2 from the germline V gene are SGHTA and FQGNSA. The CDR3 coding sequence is TGTGCCAGCAGGGGCAACAGGGGGCTCGTCACTGAAGCTTTCTTT. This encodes CASRGNRGLVTEAFF.

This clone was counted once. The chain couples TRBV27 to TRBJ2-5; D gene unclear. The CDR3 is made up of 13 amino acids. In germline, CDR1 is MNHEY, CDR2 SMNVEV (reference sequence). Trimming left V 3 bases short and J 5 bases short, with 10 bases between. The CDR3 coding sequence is TGTGCCAGCAGTTTGTCCCGCCGTGAGACCCAGTACTTC. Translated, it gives CASSLSRRETQYF.

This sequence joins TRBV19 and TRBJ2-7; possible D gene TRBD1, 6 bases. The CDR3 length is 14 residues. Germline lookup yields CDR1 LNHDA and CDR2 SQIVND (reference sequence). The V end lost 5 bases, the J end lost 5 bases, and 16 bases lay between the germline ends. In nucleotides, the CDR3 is TGTGCCAGTAGTTCAGAGGGGGTAACCGACGAGCAGTACTTC. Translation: CASSSEGVTDEQYF.

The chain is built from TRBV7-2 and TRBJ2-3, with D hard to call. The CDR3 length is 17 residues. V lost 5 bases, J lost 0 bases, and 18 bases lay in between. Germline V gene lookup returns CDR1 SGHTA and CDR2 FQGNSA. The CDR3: CASSPFTPAPSTDTQYF. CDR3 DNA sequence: TGTGCCAGCAGCCCCTTCACCCCAGCGCCTAGCACAGATACGCAGTATTTT.

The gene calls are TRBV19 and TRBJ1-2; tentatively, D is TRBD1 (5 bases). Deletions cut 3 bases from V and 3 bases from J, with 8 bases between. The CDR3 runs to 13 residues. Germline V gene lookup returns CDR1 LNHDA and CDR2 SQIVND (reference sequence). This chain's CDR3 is CASSIMGDYGYTF. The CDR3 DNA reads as TGTGCCAGTAGTATCATGGGGGACTATGGCTACACCTTC. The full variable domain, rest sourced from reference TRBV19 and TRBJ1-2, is DGGITQSPKYLFRKEGQNVTLSCEQNLNHDAMYWYRQDPGQGLRLIYYSQIVNDFQKGDIAEGYSVSREKKESFPLTVTSAQKNPTAFYLCASSIMGDYGYTFGSGTRLTVV.

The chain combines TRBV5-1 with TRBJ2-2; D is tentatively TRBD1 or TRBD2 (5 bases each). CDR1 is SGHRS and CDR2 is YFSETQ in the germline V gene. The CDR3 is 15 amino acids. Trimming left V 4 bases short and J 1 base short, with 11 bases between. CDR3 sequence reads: CASSGDGKNTGELFF. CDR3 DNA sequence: TGCGCCAGCAGCGGGGACGGGAAGAACACCGGGGAGCTGTTTTTT. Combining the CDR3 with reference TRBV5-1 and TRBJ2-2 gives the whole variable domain KAGVTQTPRYLIKTRGQQVTLSCSPISGHRSVSWYQQTPGQGLQFLFEYFSETQRNKGNFPGRFSGRQFSNSRSEMNVSTLELGDSALYLCASSGDGKNTGELFFGEGSRLTVL.

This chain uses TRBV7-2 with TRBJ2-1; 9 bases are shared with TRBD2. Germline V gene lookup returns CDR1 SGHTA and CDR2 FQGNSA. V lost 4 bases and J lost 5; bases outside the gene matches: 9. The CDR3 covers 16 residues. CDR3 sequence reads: CASSSRGGSLDNEQFF. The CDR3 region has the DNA TGTGCCAGCAGCTCGCGGGGGGGTTCCCTAGACAATGAGCAGTTCTTC.

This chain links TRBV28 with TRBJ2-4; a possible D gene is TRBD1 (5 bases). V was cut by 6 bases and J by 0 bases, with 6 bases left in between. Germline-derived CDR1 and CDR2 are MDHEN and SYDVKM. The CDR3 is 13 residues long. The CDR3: CASRGVAKNIQYF. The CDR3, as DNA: TGTGCCAGCAGAGGGGTAGCCAAAAACATTCAGTACTTC. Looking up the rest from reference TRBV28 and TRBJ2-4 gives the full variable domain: DVKVTQSSRYLVKRTGEKVFLECVQDMDHENMFWYRQDPGLGLRLIYFSYDVKMKEKGDIPEGYSVSREKKERFSLILESASTNQTSMYLCASRGVAKNIQYFGAGTRLSVL.

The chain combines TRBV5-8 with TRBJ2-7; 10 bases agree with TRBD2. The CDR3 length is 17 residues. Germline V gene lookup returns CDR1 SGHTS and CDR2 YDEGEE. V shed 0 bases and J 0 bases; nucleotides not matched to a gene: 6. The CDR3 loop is CASSLGLAGAFSYEQYF. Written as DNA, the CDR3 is TGTGCCAGCAGCTTGGGTCTAGCGGGAGCTTTCTCCTACGAGCAGTACTTC.

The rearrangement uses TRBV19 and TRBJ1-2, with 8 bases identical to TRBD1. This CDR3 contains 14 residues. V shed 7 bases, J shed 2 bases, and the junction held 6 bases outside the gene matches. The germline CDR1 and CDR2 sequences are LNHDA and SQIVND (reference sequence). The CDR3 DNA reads TGTGCCAGTAAGCGGGCAGGGGGCAACTATGGCTACACCTTC. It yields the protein CASKRAGGNYGYTF.

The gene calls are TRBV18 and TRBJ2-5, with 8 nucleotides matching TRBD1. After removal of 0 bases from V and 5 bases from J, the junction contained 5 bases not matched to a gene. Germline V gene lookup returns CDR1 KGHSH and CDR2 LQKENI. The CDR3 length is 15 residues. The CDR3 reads CASSPPQGAGETQYF. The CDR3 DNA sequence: TGTGCCAGCTCACCACCCCAGGGGGCTGGGGAGACCCAGTACTTC. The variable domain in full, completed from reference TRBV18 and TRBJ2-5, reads NAGVMQNPRHLVRRRGQEARLRCSPMKGHSHVYWYRQLPEEGLKFMVYLQKENIIDESGMPKERFSAEFPKEGPSILRIQQVVRGDSAAYFCASSPPQGAGETQYFGPGTRLLVL.

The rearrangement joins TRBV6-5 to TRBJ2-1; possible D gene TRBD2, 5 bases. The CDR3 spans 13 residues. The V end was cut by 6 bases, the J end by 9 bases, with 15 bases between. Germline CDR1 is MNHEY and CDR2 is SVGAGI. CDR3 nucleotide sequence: TGTGCCAGCAGCCCAGCCGGACGGGGTGAGCAGTTCTTC. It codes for CASSPAGRGEQFF.

CDR3 sequence: CASSPGTSGGETQYF. Written as DNA, the CDR3 is TGTGCCAGCAGCCCAGGGACTAGCGGGGGGGAGACCCAGTACTTC. The rearrangement links TRBV2 to TRBJ2-5; 15 bases agree with TRBD2. Germline CDR1 is SNHLY and CDR2 is FYNNEI. J was trimmed by 5 bases and V by 6 bases; bases with no gene match: 4. The CDR3 consists of 15 residues.

The CDR3, as DNA: TGTGCCAGCAGCCCCCATCAGAGCTCCTATAATTCACCCCTCCACTTT. This translates into CASSPHQSSYNSPLHF. The rearrangement links TRBV11-2 to TRBJ1-6; D is uncertain. CDR3 size: 16 residues. Germline V gene lookup returns CDR1 SGHAT and CDR2 FQNNGV. The V gene lost 5 bases and the J gene lost 0 bases, with 11 bases spanning the gap.

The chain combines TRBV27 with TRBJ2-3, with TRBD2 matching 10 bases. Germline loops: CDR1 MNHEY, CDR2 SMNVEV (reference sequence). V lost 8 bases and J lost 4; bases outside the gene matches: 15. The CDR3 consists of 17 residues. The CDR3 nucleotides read TGTGCCAGCCGTCGAAGAGCGGGGGGGGCCTTCGCAGATACGCAGTATTTT. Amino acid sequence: CASRRRAGGAFADTQYF.

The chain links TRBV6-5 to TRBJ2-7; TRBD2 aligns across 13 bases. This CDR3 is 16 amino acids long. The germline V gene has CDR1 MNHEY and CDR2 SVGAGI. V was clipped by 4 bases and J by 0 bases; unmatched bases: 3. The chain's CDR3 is CASSSRTSGGSYEQYF. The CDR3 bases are TGTGCCAGCAGTTCTCGGACTAGCGGGGGCTCCTACGAGCAGTACTTC.

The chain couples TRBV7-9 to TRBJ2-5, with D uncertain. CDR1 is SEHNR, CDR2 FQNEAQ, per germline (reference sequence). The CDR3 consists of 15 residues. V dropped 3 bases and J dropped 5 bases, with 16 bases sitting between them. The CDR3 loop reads CASSLNPTTTETQYF. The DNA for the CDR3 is TGTGCCAGCAGCTTGAACCCGACCACGACGGAGACCCAGTACTTC.

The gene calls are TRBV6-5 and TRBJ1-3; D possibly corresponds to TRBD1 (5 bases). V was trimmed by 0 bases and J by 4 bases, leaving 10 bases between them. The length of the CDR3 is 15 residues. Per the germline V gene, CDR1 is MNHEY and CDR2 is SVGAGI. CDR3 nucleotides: TGTGCCAGCAGTTACTCCGGGGGAGGCGGAAACACCATATATTTT. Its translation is CASSYSGGGGNTIYF.

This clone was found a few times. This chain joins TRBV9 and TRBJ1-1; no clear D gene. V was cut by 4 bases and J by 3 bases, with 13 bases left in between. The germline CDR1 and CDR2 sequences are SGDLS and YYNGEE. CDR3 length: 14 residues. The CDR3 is CASSSKTRDTEAFF. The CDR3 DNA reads TGTGCCAGCAGCTCAAAGACTAGGGACACTGAAGCTTTCTTT.

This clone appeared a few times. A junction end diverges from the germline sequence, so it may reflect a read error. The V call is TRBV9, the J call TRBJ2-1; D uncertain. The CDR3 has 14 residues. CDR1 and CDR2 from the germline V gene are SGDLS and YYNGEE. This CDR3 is CASSVGEIVDEQFF. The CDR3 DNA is TGTGCCAGCAGTGTAGGCGAGATCGTCGATGAGCAGTTCTTC.

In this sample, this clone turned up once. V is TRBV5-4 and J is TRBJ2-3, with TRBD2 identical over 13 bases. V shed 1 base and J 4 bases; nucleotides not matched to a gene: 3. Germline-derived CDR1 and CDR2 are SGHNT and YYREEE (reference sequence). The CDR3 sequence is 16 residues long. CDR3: CASSLTSGGGSDTQYF. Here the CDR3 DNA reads TGTGCCAGCAGCTTGACTAGCGGGGGGGGTTCAGATACGCAGTATTTT.

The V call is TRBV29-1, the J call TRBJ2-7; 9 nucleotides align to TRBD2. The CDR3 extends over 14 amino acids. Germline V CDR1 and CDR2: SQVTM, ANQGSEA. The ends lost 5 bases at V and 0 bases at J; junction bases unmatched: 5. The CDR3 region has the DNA TGCAGCGTTAAACTAGCGGGCCCCTCCTACGAGCAGTACTTC. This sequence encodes CSVKLAGPSYEQYF.

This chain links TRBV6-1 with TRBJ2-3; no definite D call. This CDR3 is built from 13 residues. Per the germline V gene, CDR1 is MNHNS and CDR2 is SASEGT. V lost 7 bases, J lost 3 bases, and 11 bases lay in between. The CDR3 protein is CASTPGRTDTQYF. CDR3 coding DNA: TGTGCCAGCACCCCAGGAAGAACAGATACGCAGTATTTT.

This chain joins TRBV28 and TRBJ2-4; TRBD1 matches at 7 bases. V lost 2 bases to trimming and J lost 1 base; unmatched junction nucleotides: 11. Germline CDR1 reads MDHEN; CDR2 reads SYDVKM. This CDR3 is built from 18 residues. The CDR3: CASSLPKTSTGAKNIQYF. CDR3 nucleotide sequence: TGTGCCAGCAGTTTACCGAAAACATCGACAGGGGCCAAAAACATTCAGTACTTC.

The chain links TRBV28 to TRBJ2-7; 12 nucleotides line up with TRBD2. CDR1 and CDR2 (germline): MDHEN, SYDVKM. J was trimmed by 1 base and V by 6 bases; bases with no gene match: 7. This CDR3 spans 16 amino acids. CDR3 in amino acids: CASRATTSGSSYEQYF. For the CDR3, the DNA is TGTGCCAGCAGGGCCACGACTAGCGGGAGTTCCTACGAGCAGTACTTC.

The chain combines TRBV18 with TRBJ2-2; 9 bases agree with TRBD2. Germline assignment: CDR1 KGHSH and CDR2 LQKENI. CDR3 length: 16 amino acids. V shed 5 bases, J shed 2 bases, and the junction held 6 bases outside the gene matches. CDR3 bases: TGTGCCAGCTCAACAGGGACTAGCTTTAACACCGGGGAGCTGTTTTTT. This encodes CASSTGTSFNTGELFF. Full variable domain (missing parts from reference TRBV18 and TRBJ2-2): NAGVMQNPRHLVRRRGQEARLRCSPMKGHSHVYWYRQLPEEGLKFMVYLQKENIIDESGMPKERFSAEFPKEGPSILRIQQVVRGDSAAYFCASSTGTSFNTGELFFGEGSRLTVL.